This record looks at one T cell receptor beta chain sequence and its context. Its antigen is as yet unknown. Measured with immunoSEQ multiplex PCR; TCRdb has only the in-frame clones, and not every one. The sample records some 120,000 clones, about 87% being singletons. Germline values: CDR1 SGHTA, CDR2 FQGNSA. This CDR3 is built from 15 residues. The V end was cut by 1 base, the J end by 1 base, with 8 bases between. The sample originates from a study of T cell responses to AZD1222 COVID-19 vaccine. Study-level results: Following two doses of AZD1222, Spike-specific TCR breadth and depth rose. Only five to seven AZD1222 recipients were seropositive at baseline. No repertoire was sampled before or during the peak T cell response, only after it.

Sequencing used peripheral blood, obtained on day 0 of AZD1222 vaccination. This chain joins TRBV7-2 and TRBJ1-5, with a tentative D call TRBD1 (6 bases). This receptor was identified in an adult in good health. This chain's CDR3 is CASSLGTASNQPQHF. The CDR3 bases are TGTGCCAGCAGCTTAGGGACAGCGAGCAATCAGCCCCAGCATTTT.